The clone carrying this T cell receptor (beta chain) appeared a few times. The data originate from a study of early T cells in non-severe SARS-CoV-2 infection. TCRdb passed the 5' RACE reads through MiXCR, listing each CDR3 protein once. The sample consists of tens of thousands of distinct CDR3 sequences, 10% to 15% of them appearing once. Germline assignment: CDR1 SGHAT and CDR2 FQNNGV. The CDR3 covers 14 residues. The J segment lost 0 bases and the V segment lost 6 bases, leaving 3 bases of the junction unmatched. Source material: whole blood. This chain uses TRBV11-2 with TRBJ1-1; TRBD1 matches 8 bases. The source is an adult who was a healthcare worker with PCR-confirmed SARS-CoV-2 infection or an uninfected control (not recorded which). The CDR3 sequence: CASSSQGVNTEAFF. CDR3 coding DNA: TGTGCCAGCAGTTCACAGGGGGTGAACACTGAAGCTTTCTTT.